The rows below give T cell receptor beta chains drawn from one sample of a study of blood T cell repertoires in COVID-19. Only in-frame clones appear in the TCRdb table, and some are missing; sequencing was by immunoSEQ multiplex PCR. The sample holds 140,000 to 150,000 clones, around 80% seen once. The material sequenced was peripheral blood. The receptor source for this set is a man aged 45-60 years with acute or convalescent COVID-19. The CDR3 runs from the conserved cysteine through the conserved F or W. D genes are given only for firm matches. Rows may omit the clone size; those that give it use once, few, many or a size class.

size,D,V,J,DNA,CDR3
NA,NA,TRBV5-6,TRBJ1-2,TGTGCCAGCAGCTTGGTGTCAGGAGGGGATGGCTACACCTTC,CASSLVSGGDGYTF
few,TRBD1,TRBV5-1,TRBJ1-5,TGCGCCAGCAGCCGATCCGGGACAGACAATCAGCCCCAGCATTTT,CASSRSGTDNQPQHF
NA,NA,TRBV18,TRBJ1-1,TGTGCCAGCTCACCTCTTCGGGACACTGAAGCTTTCTTT,CASSPLRDTEAFF
NA,NA,TRBV5-1,TRBJ2-2,TGCGCCAGCAGCTTGAAAGGGGGAGGGACCGGGGAGCTGTTTTTT,CASSLKGGGTGELFF
NA,NA,TRBV6-5,TRBJ2-5,TGTGCCAGCAGTTCGTCCTCAGGGGATGGGGAGACCCAGTACTTC,CASSSSSGDGETQYF
NA,TRBD2,TRBV4-2,TRBJ2-5,TGTGCCAGCAGCCCCTCGACTAGCGGGGAAGAGACCCAGTACTTC,CASSPSTSGEETQYF
NA,NA,TRBV5-6,TRBJ1-1,TGTGCCAGCAGCTCCCGACAGAGCTTTTTGAACACTGAAGCTTTCTTT,CASSSRQSFLNTEAFF
NA,TRBD2,TRBV9,TRBJ2-1,TGTGCCAGCAGCGTAGCGGCGGGGGGGCTCTCCTACAATGAGCAGTTCTTC,CASSVAAGGLSYNEQFF
NA,TRBD2,TRBV19,TRBJ2-5,TGTGCCAGTAGTAGCGGGGGTAGAGAGACCCAGTACTTC,CASSSGGRETQYF
NA,NA,TRBV4-1,TRBJ1-2,TGCGCCAGCAGCCAAGATAGGGGGGGGCAGAACTATGGCTACACCTTC,CASSQDRGGQNYGYTF
few,TRBD2,TRBV29-1,TRBJ2-2,TGCAGCGCGCTCCGGCTAGCGGGGGCGAACACCGGGGAGCTGTTTTTT,CSALRLAGANTGELFF
NA,TRBD2,TRBV6-5,TRBJ2-3,TGTGCCAGCAGTCCGGGACTAGGGAGCACAGATACGCAGTATTTT,CASSPGLGSTDTQYF
NA,TRBD2,TRBV25-1,TRBJ2-1,TGTGCCAGCAGTGAATTTGGGGCGGGGGGCTATGATGAGCAGTTCTTC,CASSEFGAGGYDEQFF
few,NA,TRBV18,TRBJ1-1,TGTGCCAGCTCAGATAAGGGGGGGATGAACACTGAAGCTTTCTTT,CASSDKGGMNTEAFF
few,TRBD2,TRBV5-5,TRBJ2-1,TGTGCCAGCAGCTTGGGCTCAGCGGGGGGCATGGTTGAGCAGTTCTTC,CASSLGSAGGMVEQFF
NA,NA,TRBV3-1/TRBV3-2,TRBJ1-1,TGTGCCAGCAGCCAAGGGCAGGGGCCCACTGAAGCTTTCTTT,CASSQGQGPTEAFF
NA,TRBD1,TRBV2,TRBJ1-5,TGTGCCAGTACACAGGGGCCAAATCAGCCCCAGCATTTT,CASTQGPNQPQHF
NA,NA,TRBV12-3/TRBV12-4,TRBJ1-3,TGTGCCAGCAGTTTTAACACAAGAAACACCATATATTTT,CASSFNTRNTIYF
NA,NA,TRBV6-6,TRBJ1-1,TGTGCCAGCAGTTACAGTTCGGAGGGGACTGAAGCTTTCTTT,CASSYSSEGTEAFF
NA,NA,TRBV6-5,TRBJ1-2,TGTGCCAGCATGGGCACTAACTATGGCTACACCTTC,CASMGTNYGYTF
few,TRBD2,TRBV13,TRBJ2-2,TGTGCCAGCAGCTTAGAGTCCCGGCTAGCGGGGGCCTCGTTCACCGGGGAGCTGTTTTTT,CASSLESRLAGASFTGELFF
NA,TRBD1,TRBV6-4,TRBJ2-7,TGTGCCAGCAGTGCCACAGGGGATAGGGACGAGCAGTACTTC,CASSATGDRDEQYF